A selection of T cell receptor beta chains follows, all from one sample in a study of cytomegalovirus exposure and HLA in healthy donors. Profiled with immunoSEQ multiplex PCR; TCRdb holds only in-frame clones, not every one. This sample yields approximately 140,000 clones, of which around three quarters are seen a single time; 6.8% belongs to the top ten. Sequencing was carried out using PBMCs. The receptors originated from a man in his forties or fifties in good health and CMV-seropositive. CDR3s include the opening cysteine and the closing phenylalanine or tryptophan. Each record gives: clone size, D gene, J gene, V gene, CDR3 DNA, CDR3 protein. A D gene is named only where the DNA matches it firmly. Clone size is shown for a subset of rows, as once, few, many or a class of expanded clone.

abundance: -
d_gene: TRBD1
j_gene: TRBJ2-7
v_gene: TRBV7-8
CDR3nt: TGTGCCAGCAGCTCGAAAAACCGGGACAGGGAGGGACCCCAGCAGTACTTC
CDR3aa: CASSSKNRDREGPQQYF

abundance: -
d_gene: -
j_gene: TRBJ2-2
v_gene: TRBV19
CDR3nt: TGTGCCAGTAGTATACTAGCGAACACCGGGGAGCTGTTTTTT
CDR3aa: CASSILANTGELFF

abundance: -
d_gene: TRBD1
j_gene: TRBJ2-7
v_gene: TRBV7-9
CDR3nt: TGTGCCAGCAGCGGAGGGACAGGACCGGTCTACGAGCAGTACTTC
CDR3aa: CASSGGTGPVYEQYF

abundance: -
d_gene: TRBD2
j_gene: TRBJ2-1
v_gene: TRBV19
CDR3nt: TGTGCCAGTAGCCGGAGCGGGAGGGCCCAGGAGCAGTTCTTC
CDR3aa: CASSRSGRAQEQFF

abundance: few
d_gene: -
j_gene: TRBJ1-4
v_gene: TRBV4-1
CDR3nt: TGCGCCAGCAGCCAAGAGAAACGGGTGACTAATGAAAAACTGTTTTTT
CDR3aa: CASSQEKRVTNEKLFF

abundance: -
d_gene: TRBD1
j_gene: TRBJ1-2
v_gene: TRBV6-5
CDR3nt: TGTGCCAGCAGTTACCATCGACAGGGGTGGAACTATGGCTACACCTTC
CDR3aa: CASSYHRQGWNYGYTF

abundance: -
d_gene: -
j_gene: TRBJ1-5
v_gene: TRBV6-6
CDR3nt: TGTGCCAGTGAAGACAGAAGTAACCAGCCCCAGCATTTT
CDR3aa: CASEDRSNQPQHF

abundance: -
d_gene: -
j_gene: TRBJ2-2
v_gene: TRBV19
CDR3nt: TGTGCCAGTAGTAGAATGGCAGGGGTCAACACCGGGGAGCTGTTTTTT
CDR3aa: CASSRMAGVNTGELFF

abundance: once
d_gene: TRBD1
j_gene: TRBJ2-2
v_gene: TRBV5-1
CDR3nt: TGCGCCAGCAGCTATGAGGGGGCCCGCACCGGGGAGCTGTTTTTT
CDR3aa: CASSYEGARTGELFF

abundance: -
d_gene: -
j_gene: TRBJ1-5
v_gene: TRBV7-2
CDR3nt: TGTGCCAGCAGCTTGACAGACAATCAGCCCCAGCATTTT
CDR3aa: CASSLTDNQPQHF

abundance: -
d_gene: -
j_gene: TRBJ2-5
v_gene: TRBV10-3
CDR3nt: TGTGCCACCACGTACGAGACAGGCCGCCAAGAGACCCAGTACTTC
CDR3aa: CATTYETGRQETQYF

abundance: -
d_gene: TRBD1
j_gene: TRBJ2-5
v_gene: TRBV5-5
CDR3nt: TGTGCCAGCAGCCCTGACAGGGTTGTGACCCAGTACTTC
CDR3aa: CASSPDRVVTQYF

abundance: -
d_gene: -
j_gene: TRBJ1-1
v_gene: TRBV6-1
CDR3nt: TGTGCCAGCAGATTACAGGGGAACACTGAAGCTTTCTTT
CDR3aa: CASRLQGNTEAFF

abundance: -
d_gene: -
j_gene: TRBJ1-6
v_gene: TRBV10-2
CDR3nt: TGCGCCAGCAGCTTAAAACCCCAGGGGTCCTATAATTCACCCCTCCACTTT
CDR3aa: CASSLKPQGSYNSPLHF

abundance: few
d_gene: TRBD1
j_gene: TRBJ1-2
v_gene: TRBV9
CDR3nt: TGTGCCCGGTCCATTAGGGACAGGGACTATTGTGGCTACACCTTC
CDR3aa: CARSIRDRDYCGYTF

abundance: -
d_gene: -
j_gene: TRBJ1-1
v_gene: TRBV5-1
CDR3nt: TGCGCCAGCAGCTTGAGGCAGGGTGGAACTGAAGCTTTCTTT
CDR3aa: CASSLRQGGTEAFF

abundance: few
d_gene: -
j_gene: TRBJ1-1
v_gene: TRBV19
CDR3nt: TGTGCCAGTCGGGGGTATTCTGAAGCTTTCTTT
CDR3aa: CASRGYSEAFF

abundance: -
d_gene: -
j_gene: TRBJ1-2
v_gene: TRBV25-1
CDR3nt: TGTGCCAGCAGTGTGGACCCCGGGGGACTCTTTAACTATGGCTACACCTTC
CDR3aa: CASSVDPGGLFNYGYTF

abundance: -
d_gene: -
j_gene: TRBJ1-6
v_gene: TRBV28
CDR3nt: TGTGCCAGCAGTCTATATAGAGGGAAGGACTCACCCCTCCACTTT
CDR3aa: CASSLYRGKDSPLHF

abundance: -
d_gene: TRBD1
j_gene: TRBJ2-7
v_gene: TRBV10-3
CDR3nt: TGTGCCATCAGTGAGTCCGGGATAGGGGCCGGGACAGGGGGCGAGCAGTACTTC
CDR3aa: CAISESGIGAGTGGEQYF

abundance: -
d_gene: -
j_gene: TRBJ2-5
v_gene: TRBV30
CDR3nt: TGTGCCTGGAGTGTACCGGGATCCCAAGAGACCCAGTACTTC
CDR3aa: CAWSVPGSQETQYF

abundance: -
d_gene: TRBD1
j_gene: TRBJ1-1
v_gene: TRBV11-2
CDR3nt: TGTGCCAGCAGCCCGGGACAGTCGTGGACTGAAGCTTTCTTT
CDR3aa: CASSPGQSWTEAFF

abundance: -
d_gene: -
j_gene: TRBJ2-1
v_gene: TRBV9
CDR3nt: TGTGCCAGCAGCGTCTCCACAGGGTACAATGAGCAGTTCTTC
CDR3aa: CASSVSTGYNEQFF

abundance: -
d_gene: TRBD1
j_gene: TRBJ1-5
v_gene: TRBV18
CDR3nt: TGTGCCAGCTCACCAATAGGACAGGGTAATCAGCCCCAGCATTTT
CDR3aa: CASSPIGQGNQPQHF

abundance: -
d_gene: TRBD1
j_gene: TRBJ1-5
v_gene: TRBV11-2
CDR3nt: TGTGCCAGCAGCTCGAACAGGGGCCAGCCCCAGCATTTT
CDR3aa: CASSSNRGQPQHF

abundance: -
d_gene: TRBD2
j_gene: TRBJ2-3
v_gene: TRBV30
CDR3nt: TGTGCCTGGAGTGGACTAGCGGGAGGGGCCTCAGATACGCAGTATTTT
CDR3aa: CAWSGLAGGASDTQYF

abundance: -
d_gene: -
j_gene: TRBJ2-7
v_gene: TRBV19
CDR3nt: TGTGCCACTCGCTCAGCCTACGAGCAGTACTTC
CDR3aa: CATRSAYEQYF

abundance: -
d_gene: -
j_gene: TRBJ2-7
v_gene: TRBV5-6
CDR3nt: TGTGCCAGCAGCCTGGGACATTACTACGAGCAGTACTTC
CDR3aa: CASSLGHYYEQYF